This TCR beta chain came from a study of long-term antiretroviral therapy in people with HIV. Findings and caveats of the study: Dominance of pre-ART expanded clones persisted, fluctuating and often declining after ART.

immunoSEQ v3.0 was run at survey level. Clones were sequenced by immunoSEQ multiplex PCR, and TCRdb holds only the in-frame ones, with some missing. The table lists around 20,000 clones, 85% of them singletons. Only one count was recorded for this clone. Its target is not known. This CDR3 has 14 amino acids. Deletions cut 0 bases from V and 3 bases from J, with 8 bases between. The germline CDR1 and CDR2 sequences are LNHNV and YYDKDF (reference sequence). The chain employs TRBV15 and TRBJ1-2; unclear D gene. The clonotype was recovered from a man aged 18 to 30 with HIV. This sample comprised unsorted PBMCs, obtained roughly 4 years after starting antiretroviral therapy. Here the CDR3 reads CATSRDRTDYGYTF. CDR3 in DNA: TGTGCCACCAGCAGAGATCGAACGGACTATGGCTACACCTTC.